The 7 T cell receptor beta chains presented below share a single source sample, sequenced in a study of cytomegalovirus exposure and HLA in healthy donors. The study ran its PCR with 60 Vbeta and 13 Jbeta primers. TCRdb's copy holds only in-frame clones and misses some; the assay was immunoSEQ multiplex PCR. The table records tens of thousands of clones, more than 60% of them present only once. The source material was PBMCs. The origin of the receptors is a male donor in good health and CMV-seropositive.

The CDR3 spells CASSQGTAIYQNIQYF. CDR3 sequence (DNA): TGCGCCAGCAGCCAAGGGACAGCGATTTATCAAAACATTCAGTACTTC. The J gene is TRBJ2-4, the V gene TRBV4-1; tentative D call: TRBD1 (6 bases). CDR1 and CDR2 from the germline V gene are MGHRA and YSYEKL. V shed 1 base and J shed 5 bases, with 15 bases lying between them. The CDR3 is 16 amino acids.

CDR3 in amino acids: CASSQQQGARGYTF. CDR3 DNA sequence: TGCGCCAGCAGCCAACAACAGGGGGCTCGTGGCTACACCTTC. V gene TRBV5-1 combines with J gene TRBJ1-2; TRBD1 aligns across 9 bases. V dropped 4 bases and J dropped 7; count of bases not matched to a gene: 8. Germline CDR1 reads SGHRS; CDR2 reads YFSETQ. The CDR3 is made up of 14 amino acids.

The rearrangement joins TRBV4-2 to TRBJ2-5, with 9 bases fitting TRBD2. Germline V gene lookup returns CDR1 LGHNA and CDR2 YNFKEQ. V gave up 1 base and J gave up 2 bases; unmatched junction bases: 8. The CDR3 consists of 17 residues. The CDR3 here is CASSQAQGTSGQETQYF. The CDR3 coding sequence is TGTGCCAGCAGCCAAGCACAGGGAACTAGCGGGCAAGAGACCCAGTACTTC.

The chain joins TRBV5-1 to TRBJ1-5; 7 bases fit TRBD1. There are 14 residues in the CDR3. Germline V gene lookup returns CDR1 SGHRS and CDR2 YFSETQ. The V gene end was trimmed by 4 bases and the J gene end by 4 bases; junction bases not matched to a gene: 5. DNA for the CDR3: TGCGCCAGCAGCCCAGGGGGTAGGAATCAGCCCCAGCATTTT. Amino acids: CASSPGGRNQPQHF.

Notes on this clone: At the DNA level, this CDR3 is encoded by other sequences in the same sample as well. The V and J genes are TRBV19 and TRBJ2-1; 9 nucleotides align to TRBD1. CDR3 length: 13 amino acids. Germline V gives CDR1 LNHDA, CDR2 SQIVND (reference sequence). V gave up 6 bases and J gave up 16 bases; unmatched junction bases: 13. CDR3 sequence: CASRPQGAPPEFF. The CDR3 DNA follows: TGTGCCAGTAGGCCACAGGGGGCGCCGCCAGAATTCTTC.

The rearrangement uses TRBV6-1 and TRBJ2-7, with D possibly TRBD1 on 6 matching bases. The CDR3 is made up of 14 amino acids. Germline V gene lookup returns CDR1 MNHNS and CDR2 SASEGT. The V and J ends lost 5 bases and 5 bases respectively, with 16 bases between them. CDR3 nucleotide sequence: TGTGCCAGCAGTAAACAGGGTCTTATGGACGAGCAGTACTTC. This sequence encodes CASSKQGLMDEQYF.

J is TRBJ1-2 and V is TRBV2, with D possibly TRBD1 on 6 matching bases. The germline V gene encodes CDR1 SNHLY and CDR2 FYNNEI. Trimming removed 6 bases at V and 4 bases at J, with 15 bases between. The CDR3 sequence is 14 residues long. CDR3 amino acids: CASSPRTDTYGYTF. The CDR3 bases are TGTGCCAGCAGCCCTCGGACAGATACCTATGGCTACACCTTC.